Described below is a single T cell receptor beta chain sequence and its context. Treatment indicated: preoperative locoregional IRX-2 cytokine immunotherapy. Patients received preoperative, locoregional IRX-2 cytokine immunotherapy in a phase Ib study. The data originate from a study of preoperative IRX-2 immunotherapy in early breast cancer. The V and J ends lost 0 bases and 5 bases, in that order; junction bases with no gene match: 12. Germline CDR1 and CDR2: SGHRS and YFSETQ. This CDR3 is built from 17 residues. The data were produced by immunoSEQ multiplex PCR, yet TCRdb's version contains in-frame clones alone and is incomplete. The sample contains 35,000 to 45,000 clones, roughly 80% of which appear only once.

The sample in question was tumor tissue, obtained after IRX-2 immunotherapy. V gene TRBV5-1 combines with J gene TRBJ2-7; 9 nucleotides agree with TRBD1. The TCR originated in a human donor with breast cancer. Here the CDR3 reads CASSLARPGQGFDEQYF. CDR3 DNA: TGCGCCAGCAGCTTGGCGAGACCGGGACAGGGTTTCGACGAGCAGTACTTC. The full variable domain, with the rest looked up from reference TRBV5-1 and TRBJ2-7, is KAGVTQTPRYLIKTRGQQVTLSCSPISGHRSVSWYQQTPGQGLQFLFEYFSETQRNKGNFPGRFSGRQFSNSRSEMNVSTLELGDSALYLCASSLARPGQGFDEQYFGPGTRLTVT.